The clone carrying this TCR beta chain turned up a few times. The target antigen is unknown. The CDR3 spans 14 residues. V was shortened by 2 bases and J by 6 bases, with 11 bases between the two germline ends. Germline V gene data show CDR1 as SGHDN and CDR2 as FVKESK. This sample is part of a study of cytomegalovirus exposure and HLA in healthy donors. This PCR relied on a set of 60 Vbeta primers and 13 Jbeta primers. This table comes from immunoSEQ multiplex PCR, and its TCRdb copy is limited to in-frame clones, with some not included. There are under 200,000 clones in the sample; 80% to 85% occur only once, and approximately 0.8% lies in the top ten. Notes on the study in general: Trimming of TCR beta V- and J-genes showed a link, identified in a later analysis, to a missense DCLRE1C variant.

This receptor was obtained from a woman between 18 and 29 years old in good health and CMV-seronegative. V usage is TRBV14 and J usage is TRBJ2-1, with D possibly being TRBD1 (5 bases). Specimen: PBMCs. The CDR3 sequence: CASSQYQGPNEQFF. Here the CDR3 DNA reads TGTGCCAGCAGCCAATATCAGGGTCCCAATGAGCAGTTCTTC.